The 18 T cell receptor beta chains presented below share a single source sample, sequenced in a study of shared clonotypes between healthy human individuals (dated by TCRdb to the early 2020s). To prepare the library, the immunoSEQ multiplex PCR assay was applied. In TCRdb, the immuneACCESS table is reduced to in-frame sequences with V and J assigned. These tables do not hold every clone; where another copy was compared, an unresolved V gene accounts for under half, and the others remain unexplained. This sample comprises roughly 1,600,000 clones, roughly 98.5% of them detected only once. Approximately 0.38% of the sample is taken by the ten largest. The sequencing sample was made of naive CD4+ T cells sorted from blood. This specimen's cell subset or site label, interpreted: CD45RA+ positively selected. The receptors shown here come from a man aged 25-40 years in good health.

The CDR3 DNA reads as TGTGCCAGCAGTTTGCGGTCCTTCACAGATACGCAGTATTTT. Translation: CASSLRSFTDTQYF. The rearrangement links TRBV11-3 to TRBJ2-3; D call uncertain. This CDR3 comprises 14 residues. The V end lost 6 bases, the J end lost 2 bases, and 12 bases lay between the germline ends. From germline, CDR1 is SGHNT and CDR2 YENEEA.

The chain couples TRBV10-3 to TRBJ2-7; 8 bases match TRBD1. V lost 6 bases, J lost 0 bases, and 7 bases stayed unmatched. Germline CDR1 reads ENHRY; CDR2 reads SYGVKD. The CDR3 runs to 15 residues. The CDR3 bases are TGTGCCATCAGGGGGACGACAGGGGTCTCCTACGAGCAGTACTTC. Residues: CAIRGTTGVSYEQYF.

The V call is TRBV19, the J call TRBJ1-5; TRBD1 agrees at 8 bases. CDR3 length: 15 amino acids. From germline, CDR1 is LNHDA and CDR2 SQIVND (reference sequence). The J segment lost 0 bases and the V segment lost 9 bases, leaving 7 bases of the junction unmatched. The CDR3 is CASSRGQGSNQPQHF. The CDR3 DNA reads TGTGCCAGCAGCCGCGGACAGGGTAGCAATCAGCCCCAGCATTTT.

This sequence joins TRBV29-1 and TRBJ2-1; 8 bases match TRBD2. The V gene's germline CDR1 is SQVTM and CDR2 ANQGSEA. The trim removed 6 bases at V and 8 bases at J, leaving 3 bases unmatched. This CDR3 contains 11 residues. CDR3 in amino acids: CSVLAGYEQFF. The CDR3 coding sequence is TGCAGCGTCTTAGCGGGATATGAGCAGTTCTTC.

V gene TRBV2 combines with J gene TRBJ1-2; D call uncertain. Trimming removed 4 bases at V and 8 bases at J, with 11 bases between. The CDR3 runs to 12 residues. Germline loops: CDR1 SNHLY, CDR2 FYNNEI. CDR3 DNA sequence: TGTGCCAGCAGTGCGGACTTCAAGGGCTACACCTTC. It yields the protein CASSADFKGYTF.

The chain carries TRBV11-2 and TRBJ1-3; D not certain. Germline CDR1 reads SGHAT; CDR2 reads FQNNGV. The CDR3 length is 14 residues. Trimming stripped 5 bases from V and 2 bases from J, with 10 bases between. The CDR3 bases are TGTGCCAGCAGCCCCCGACTTGCTGGAAACACCATATATTTT. Encoded protein: CASSPRLAGNTIYF.

This clone is a singleton in its sample. The chain is built from TRBV25-1 and TRBJ2-1; 11 bases fit TRBD1. This CDR3 has 15 residues. Trimming removed 3 bases from V and 2 bases from J; junction bases left unmatched: 0. Per the germline V gene, CDR1 is MGHDK and CDR2 is SYGVNS. This chain's CDR3 is CASSEDRGPYNEQFF. The CDR3 coding sequence is TGTGCCAGCAGTGAGGACAGGGGGCCCTACAATGAGCAGTTCTTC.

This clone was observed once. The genes are TRBV5-1 and TRBJ1-1; no reliable D call. The CDR3 loop spans 13 amino acids. V lost 3 bases to trimming and J lost 1 base, with 7 bases between them. The germline V gene encodes CDR1 SGHRS and CDR2 YFSETQ. The CDR3 DNA reads TGCGCCAGCAGCTCGGAGGCGAACACTGAAGCTTTCTTT. It encodes CASSSEANTEAFF.

The chain has TRBV7-9 and TRBJ2-1, with 8 nucleotides matching TRBD1. The V segment lost 5 bases and the J segment 11 bases; nucleotides outside the gene matches: 8. Germline lookup yields CDR1 SEHNR and CDR2 FQNEAQ (reference sequence). The CDR3 contains 13 residues. The CDR3: CASSPNGDRKQFF. The CDR3, as DNA: TGTGCCAGCAGCCCGAATGGGGACAGGAAGCAGTTCTTC. The full variable domain, with the rest looked up from reference TRBV7-9 and TRBJ2-1, is DTGVSQNPRHKITKRGQNVTFRCDPISEHNRLYWYRQTLGQGPEFLTYFQNEAQLEKSRLLSDRFSAERPKGSFSTLEIQRTEQGDSAMYLCASSPNGDRKQFFGPGTRLTVL.

The V and J genes are TRBV5-6 and TRBJ2-1; TRBD1 agrees at 7 bases. J was trimmed by 0 bases and V by 4 bases; bases with no gene match: 7. CDR1 and CDR2 from the germline V gene are SGHDT and YYEEEE. The length of the CDR3 is 16 residues. This chain's CDR3 is CASSRQGDPSYNEQFF. CDR3 coding DNA: TGTGCCAGCAGCCGACAGGGTGATCCCTCCTACAATGAGCAGTTCTTC.

As regards this clone: The same CDR3 can be traced to other DNA sequences in this sample. The J gene is TRBJ2-1, the V gene TRBV9, with 8 bases lining up with TRBD2. V was clipped by 5 bases and J by 0 bases; unmatched bases: 4. The length of the CDR3 is 15 residues. Germline values: CDR1 SGDLS, CDR2 YYNGEE. The CDR3, as DNA: TGTGCCAGCAGACCGAGCGGGAGCTCCTACAATGAGCAGTTCTTC. Encoded protein: CASRPSGSSYNEQFF.

J is TRBJ2-7 and V is TRBV19; no clear D. Germline CDR1 reads LNHDA; CDR2 reads SQIVND (reference sequence). V was trimmed by 1 base and J by 0 bases, leaving 10 bases between them. The CDR3 consists of 15 residues. This chain's CDR3 is CASSIVRRTSYEQYF. The CDR3 DNA follows: TGTGCCAGTAGTATAGTTCGGCGGACCTCCTACGAGCAGTACTTC.

The rearrangement joins TRBV7-9 to TRBJ1-5; D unclear. The V gene lost 6 bases and the J gene lost 2 bases, with 8 bases spanning the gap. CDR1 is SEHNR, CDR2 FQNEAQ, per germline (reference sequence). The CDR3 has 13 amino acids. The CDR3 DNA reads as TGTGCCAGCAGTTTAAAGGGCAATCAGCCCCAGCATTTT. It specifies CASSLKGNQPQHF.

J is TRBJ2-3 and V is TRBV15; 9 nucleotides line up with TRBD2. CDR3 length equals 16 residues. The V gene's germline CDR1 is LNHNV and CDR2 YYDKDF (reference sequence). With V trimmed by 1 base and J by 8 bases, 10 bases remained unmatched. CDR3 residues: CATSRVRTSGFLTQYF. The CDR3 bases are TGTGCCACCAGCAGAGTTCGAACTAGCGGGTTTCTTACGCAGTATTTT.

The chain is built from TRBV28 and TRBJ2-7; 10 bases map to TRBD2. V trimming: 6 bases; J trimming: 3 bases; junction bases outside the gene matches: 5. This CDR3 has 14 amino acids. Germline loops: CDR1 MDHEN, CDR2 SYDVKM. CDR3 in amino acids: CASRLAGGLYEQYF. The CDR3 nucleotides read TGTGCCAGCAGGTTAGCGGGAGGCCTCTACGAGCAGTACTTC.

This chain links TRBV29-1 with TRBJ2-5, with D unresolved. Germline V gives CDR1 SQVTM, CDR2 ANQGSEA. Between the trimmed V and J ends, which lost 3 bases and 2 bases, there was a span of 10 bases. The CDR3 covers 13 residues. This chain's CDR3 is CSVDPDHQETQYF. CDR3 DNA sequence: TGCAGCGTTGATCCCGACCATCAAGAGACCCAGTACTTC.

This rearrangement joins TRBV11-2 to TRBJ2-7, with 11 bases that match TRBD2. Germline V gives CDR1 SGHAT, CDR2 FQNNGV. This CDR3 has 19 residues. V shed 5 bases and J 1 base; nucleotides not matched to a gene: 16. The CDR3, as DNA: TGTGCCAGCAGCGCTCCGGGACTAGCGGCACCTCGAGGGTCCTACGAGCAGTACTTC. Its protein is CASSAPGLAAPRGSYEQYF. Supplemented by reference TRBV11-2 and TRBJ2-7, the full variable domain reads EAGVAQSPRYKIIEKRQSVAFWCNPISGHATLYWYQQILGQGPKLLIQFQNNGVVDDSQLPKDRFSAERLKGVDSTLKIQPAKLEDSAVYLCASSAPGLAAPRGSYEQYFGPGTRLTVT.

The CDR3 bases are TGTGCCACCAGCAGAGAACATCAAAACATTCAGTACTTC. Translation gives CATSREHQNIQYF. This chain joins TRBV15 and TRBJ2-4; D is unresolved. Germline V CDR1 and CDR2: LNHNV, YYDKDF (reference sequence). Trimming left V 0 bases short and J 5 bases short, with 5 bases between. The CDR3 is 13 amino acids.